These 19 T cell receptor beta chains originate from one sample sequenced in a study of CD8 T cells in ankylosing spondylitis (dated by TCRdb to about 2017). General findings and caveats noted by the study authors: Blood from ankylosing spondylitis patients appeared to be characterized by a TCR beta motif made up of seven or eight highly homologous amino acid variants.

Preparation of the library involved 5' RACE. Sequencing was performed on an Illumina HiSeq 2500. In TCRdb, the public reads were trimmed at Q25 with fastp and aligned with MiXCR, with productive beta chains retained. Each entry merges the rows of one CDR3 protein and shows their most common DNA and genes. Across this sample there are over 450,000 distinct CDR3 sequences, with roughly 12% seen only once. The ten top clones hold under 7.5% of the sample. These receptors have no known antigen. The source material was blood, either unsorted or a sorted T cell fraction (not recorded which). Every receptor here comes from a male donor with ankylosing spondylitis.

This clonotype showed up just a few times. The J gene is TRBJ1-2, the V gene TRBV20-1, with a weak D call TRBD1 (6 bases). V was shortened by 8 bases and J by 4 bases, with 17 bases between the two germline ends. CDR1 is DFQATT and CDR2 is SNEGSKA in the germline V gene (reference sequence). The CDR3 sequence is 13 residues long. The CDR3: CSLAGTQTYGYTF. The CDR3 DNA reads TGCAGTCTCGCCGGGACACAGACCTATGGCTACACCTTC.

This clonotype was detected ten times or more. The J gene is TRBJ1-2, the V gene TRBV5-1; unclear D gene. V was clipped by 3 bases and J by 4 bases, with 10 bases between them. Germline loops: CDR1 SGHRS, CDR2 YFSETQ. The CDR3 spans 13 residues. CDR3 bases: TGCGCCAGCAGCTGGAAAGATTCCTATGGCTACACCTTC. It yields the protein CASSWKDSYGYTF.

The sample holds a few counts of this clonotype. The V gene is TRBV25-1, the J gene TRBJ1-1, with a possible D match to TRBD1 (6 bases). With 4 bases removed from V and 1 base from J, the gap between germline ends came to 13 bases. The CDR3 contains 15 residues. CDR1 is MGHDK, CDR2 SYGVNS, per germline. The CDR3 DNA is TGTGCCAGCAGTGGGTCACAGGGTACGAACACTGAAGCTTTCTTT. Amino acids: CASSGSQGTNTEAFF.

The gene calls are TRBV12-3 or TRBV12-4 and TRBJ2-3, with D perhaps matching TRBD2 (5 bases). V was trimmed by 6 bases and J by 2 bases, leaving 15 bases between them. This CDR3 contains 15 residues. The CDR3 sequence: CASRRLNGLTDTQYF. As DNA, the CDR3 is TGTGCCAGCAGACGACTAAACGGGCTCACAGATACGCAGTATTTT.

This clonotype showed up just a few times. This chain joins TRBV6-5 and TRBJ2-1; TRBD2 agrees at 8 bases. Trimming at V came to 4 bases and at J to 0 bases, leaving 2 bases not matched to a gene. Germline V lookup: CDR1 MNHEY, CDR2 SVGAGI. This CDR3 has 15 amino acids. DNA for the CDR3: TGTGCCAGCAGTTCAGCGGGAGTCTCCTACAATGAGCAGTTCTTC. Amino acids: CASSSAGVSYNEQFF.

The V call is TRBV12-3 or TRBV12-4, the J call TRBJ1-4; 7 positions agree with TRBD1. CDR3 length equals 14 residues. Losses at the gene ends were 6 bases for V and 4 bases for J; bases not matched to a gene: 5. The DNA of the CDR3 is TGTGCCAGCAGCCCGGACAGGATTAATGAAAAACTGTTTTTT. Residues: CASSPDRINEKLFF.

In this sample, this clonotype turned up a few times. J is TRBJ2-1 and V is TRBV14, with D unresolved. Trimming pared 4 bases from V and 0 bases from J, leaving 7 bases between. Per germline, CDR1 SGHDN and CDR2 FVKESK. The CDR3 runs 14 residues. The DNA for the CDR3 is TGTGCCAGCAGCCCTAAATACTCCTACAATGAGCAGTTCTTC. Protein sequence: CASSPKYSYNEQFF.

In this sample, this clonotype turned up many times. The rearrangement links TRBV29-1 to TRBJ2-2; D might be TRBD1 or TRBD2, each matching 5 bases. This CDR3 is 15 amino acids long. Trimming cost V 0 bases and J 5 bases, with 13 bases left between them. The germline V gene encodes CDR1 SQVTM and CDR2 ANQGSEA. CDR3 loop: CSVEDRDQRTGELFF. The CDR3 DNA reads TGCAGCGTTGAAGATCGGGACCAAAGGACCGGGGAGCTGTTTTTT.

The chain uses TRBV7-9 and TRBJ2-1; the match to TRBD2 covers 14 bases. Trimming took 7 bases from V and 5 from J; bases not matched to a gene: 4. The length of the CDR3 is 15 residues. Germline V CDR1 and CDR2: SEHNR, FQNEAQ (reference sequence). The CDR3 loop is CASTRLAGGHNEQFF. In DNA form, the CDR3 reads TGTGCCAGCACCCGACTAGCGGGAGGGCACAATGAGCAGTTCTTC.

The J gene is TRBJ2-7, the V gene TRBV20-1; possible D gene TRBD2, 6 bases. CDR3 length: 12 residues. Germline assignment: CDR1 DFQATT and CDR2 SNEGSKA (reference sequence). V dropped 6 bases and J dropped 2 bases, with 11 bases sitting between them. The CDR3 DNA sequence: TGCAGTGCCAGCACGGGGGCCTACGAGCAGTACTTC. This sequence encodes CSASTGAYEQYF.

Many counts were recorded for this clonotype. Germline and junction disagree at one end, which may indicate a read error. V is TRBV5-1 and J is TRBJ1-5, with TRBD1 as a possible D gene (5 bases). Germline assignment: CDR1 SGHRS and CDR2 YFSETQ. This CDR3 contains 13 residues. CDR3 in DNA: TGTGCCAGCAGTTTAGGAGGGGACCAGCCCCAGCATTTT. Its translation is CASSLGGDQPQHF.

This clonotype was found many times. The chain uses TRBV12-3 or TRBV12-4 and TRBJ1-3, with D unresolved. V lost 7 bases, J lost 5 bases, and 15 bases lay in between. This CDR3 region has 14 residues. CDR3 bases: TGTGCCAGCAACCGACCGGGTGGGAGAAACACCATATATTTT. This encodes CASNRPGGRNTIYF.

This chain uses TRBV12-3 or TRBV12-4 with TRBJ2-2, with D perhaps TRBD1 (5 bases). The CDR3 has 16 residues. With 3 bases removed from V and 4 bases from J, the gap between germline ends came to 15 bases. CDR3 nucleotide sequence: TGTGCCAGCAGTTTCGCAGGGAAGCCTCGCACCGGGGAGCTGTTTTTT. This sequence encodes CASSFAGKPRTGELFF.

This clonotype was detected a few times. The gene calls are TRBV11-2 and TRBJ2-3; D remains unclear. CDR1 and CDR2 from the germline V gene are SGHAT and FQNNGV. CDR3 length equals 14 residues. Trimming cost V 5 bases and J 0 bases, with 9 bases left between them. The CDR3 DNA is TGTGCCAGCAGCCGCCCGCGTAGCACAGATACGCAGTATTTT. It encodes CASSRPRSTDTQYF.

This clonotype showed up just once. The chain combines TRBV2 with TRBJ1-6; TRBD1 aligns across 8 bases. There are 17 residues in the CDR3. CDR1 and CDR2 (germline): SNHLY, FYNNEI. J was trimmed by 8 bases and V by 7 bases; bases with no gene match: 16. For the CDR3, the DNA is TGTGCCAGCACCACCCAAGGGGACAGGCCTTTCTATTCACCCCTCCACTTT. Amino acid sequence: CASTTQGDRPFYSPLHF.

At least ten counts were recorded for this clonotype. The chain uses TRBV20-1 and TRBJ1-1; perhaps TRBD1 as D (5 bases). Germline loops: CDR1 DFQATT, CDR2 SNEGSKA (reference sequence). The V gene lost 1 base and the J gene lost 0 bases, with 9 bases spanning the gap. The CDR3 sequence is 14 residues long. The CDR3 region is CSARGGVVNTEAFF. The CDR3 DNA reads TGCAGTGCTAGAGGGGGCGTTGTGAACACTGAAGCTTTCTTT.

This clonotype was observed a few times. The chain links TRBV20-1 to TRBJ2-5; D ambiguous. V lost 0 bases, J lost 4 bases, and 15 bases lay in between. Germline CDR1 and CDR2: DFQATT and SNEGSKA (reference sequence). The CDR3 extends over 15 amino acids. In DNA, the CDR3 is TGCAGTGCTAGAGATGGGGTGGGGATTGTAGAGACCCAGTACTTC. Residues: CSARDGVGIVETQYF.

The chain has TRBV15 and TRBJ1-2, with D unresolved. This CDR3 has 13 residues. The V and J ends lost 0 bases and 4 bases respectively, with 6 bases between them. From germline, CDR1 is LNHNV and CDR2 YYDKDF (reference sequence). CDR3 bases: TGTGCCACCAGCAGAGAGGGGATCTATGGCTACACCTTC. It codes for CATSREGIYGYTF.

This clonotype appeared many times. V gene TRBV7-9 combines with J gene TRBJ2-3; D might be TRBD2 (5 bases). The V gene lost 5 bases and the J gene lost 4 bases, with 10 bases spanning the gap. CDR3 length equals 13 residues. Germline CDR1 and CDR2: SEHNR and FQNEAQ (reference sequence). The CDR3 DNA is TGTGCCAGCAGCCAGATGGGAGCAGATACGCAGTATTTT. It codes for CASSQMGADTQYF.